A few counts support the clone carrying this T cell receptor beta chain. The antigen remains undetermined. The sample is drawn from a study of T cells after yellow fever vaccination. Study findings and constraints: The secondary response was weaker, and its peak arrived faster, on day 5 versus 15.

Germline lookup yields CDR1 SGHTA and CDR2 FQGNSA. V shed 4 bases and J 7 bases; nucleotides not matched to a gene: 7. The CDR3 runs 15 residues. UMIs and a universal primer site were added when TCR cDNA was made by 5'RACE template switching. TCRdb reprocessed the 5' RACE reads via MiXCR and lists one record per CDR3 protein. The sample lists around 600,000 distinct CDR3 sequences, approximately 13% occurring once. This sequence originates from a man aged 30-40 years who received the YFV17D yellow fever vaccine. This material consisted of PBMCs, taken on the day of the yellow fever booster vaccination. The chain uses TRBV7-2 and TRBJ2-1; 10 bases agree with TRBD1. The CDR3 DNA reads as TGTGCCAGCAGCTCCCGGGACAGGGGTAGGAATGAGCAGTTCTTC. Encoded protein: CASSSRDRGRNEQFF.